Given below is one TCR beta chain in context. Its antigen is not known. A universal primer site arose from template switching, and cDNA bore unique molecular identifiers. TCRdb reprocessed the 5' RACE reads via MiXCR and lists one record per CDR3 protein. The table records 700,000 or so distinct CDR3 sequences, 8.5% to 9.5% of them present only once. The sample comes from a study of identical twins. Study-level points and caveats: There is a chance that invariant MAIT and iNKT cells partially muddied zero-insertion analyses.

V was pared by 1 base and J by 1 base, with 10 bases between. The CDR3 is made up of 15 amino acids. CDR1 is SEHNR and CDR2 is FQNEAQ in the germline V gene (reference sequence). These data also featured in a second study, about yellow fever vaccine responses in identical twins.

The clonotype comes from a woman under 30 in good health. V and J are TRBV7-9 and TRBJ2-5; D call uncertain. The material sequenced was PBMCs. As DNA, the CDR3 is TGTGCCAGCAGCTTAGGAGTAGTAATCCAAGAGACCCAGTACTTC. It is translated as CASSLGVVIQETQYF.